These 14 T cell receptor beta chains were all obtained from the same sample, sequenced in a study of CD8+CD57+ T cells in acquired aplastic anemia. The sequenced patients had an expansion of CD8+CD57+ cells seen by flow cytometry. TCR beta VDJ and CDR3 profiles were obtained from a genomic DNA template. TCRdb fed the reads into MiXCR, producing one record per CDR3 protein. Of 260,000 or so distinct CDR3 sequences in the sample, about 80% were seen once. The specimen sequenced was sorted CD4+, CD8+, or CD8+CD57+ T cells (not recorded which) from PBMCs. The receptor set was obtained from a human donor with aplastic anemia.

The V gene is TRBV15, the J gene TRBJ2-3, with 8 bases identical to TRBD2. Germline CDR1 and CDR2: LNHNV and YYDKDF (reference sequence). Trimming took 1 base from V and 9 from J; bases not matched to a gene: 12. The CDR3 is made up of 16 amino acids. This CDR3 is CATSRGGSTGLGTQYF. The CDR3 DNA reads as TGTGCCACCAGCAGAGGGGGGAGCACGGGACTAGGAACGCAGTATTTT.

As regards this clonotype: One end of the junction varies from germline; a read error may be responsible. The chain carries TRBV7-3 and TRBJ1-6; no reliable D call. CDR3 size: 14 residues. Germline CDR1 SGHTA, CDR2 FQGTGA. CDR3 nucleotide sequence: TGTGCCAGCAGCTTAACATCCGGTAATTCACCCGAACCCTTT. Translating gives CASSLTSGNSPEPF. Together with reference TRBV7-3 and TRBJ1-6, the CDR3 gives the full variable domain: GAGVSQTPSNKVTEKGKYVELRCDPISGHTALYWYRQSLGQGPEFLIYFQGTGAADDSGLPNDRFFAVRPEGSVSTLKIQRTERGDSAVYLCASSLTSGNSPEPFGNGTRLTVT.

This sequence joins TRBV19 and TRBJ1-2; D unresolved. CDR1 is LNHDA and CDR2 is SQIVND in the germline V gene (reference sequence). The length of the CDR3 is 12 residues. With 2 bases removed from V and 3 bases from J, the gap between germline ends came to 4 bases. CDR3 bases: TGTGCCAGTAGTATATCAGACTATGGCTACACCTTC. The encoded protein is CASSISDYGYTF. Together with reference TRBV19 and TRBJ1-2, the CDR3 gives the full variable domain: DGGITQSPKYLFRKEGQNVTLSCEQNLNHDAMYWYRQDPGQGLRLIYYSQIVNDFQKGDIAEGYSVSREKKESFPLTVTSAQKNPTAFYLCASSISDYGYTFGSGTRLTVV.

Regarding this clonotype: Compared with germline, one end of the junction differs, possibly owing to a read error. The V call is TRBV4-3, the J call TRBJ1-2; TRBD1 might be the D (6 bases). Germline V gene lookup returns CDR1 LGHNA and CDR2 YSLEER. The CDR3 is 14 residues long. Written as DNA, the CDR3 is TGCGCCAGCAGCCATGGAGGGACACCCGAGGGTCTATCCTTC. This codes for CASSHGGTPEGLSF.

V is TRBV20-1 and J is TRBJ2-7; possible D gene TRBD2, 5 bases. CDR3 length equals 16 residues. CDR1 DFQATT and CDR2 SNEGSKA come from the germline V gene (reference sequence). Deletions cut 0 bases from V and 7 bases from J, with 22 bases between. The CDR3 sequence: CSARDDRADRRGEQYF. The DNA of the CDR3 is TGCAGTGCTAGAGATGATAGGGCAGACCGAAGAGGGGAGCAGTACTTC.

This chain links TRBV2 with TRBJ1-2, with D perhaps matching TRBD1 (6 bases). The germline gives CDR1 SNHLY, CDR2 FYNNEI. With 2 bases removed from V and 6 bases from J, the gap between germline ends came to 13 bases. The CDR3 sequence is 14 residues long. The CDR3 bases are TGTGCCAGCAGTGAACAGGGGTTGAGCGATGGCTACACCTTC. The encoded protein is CASSEQGLSDGYTF.

The chain employs TRBV6-5 and TRBJ1-2; D might be TRBD1 (5 bases). The CDR3 runs to 13 residues. V lost 5 bases and J 4 bases, leaving 11 bases between the germline ends. Germline CDR1 MNHEY, CDR2 SVGAGI. DNA for the CDR3: TGTGCCAGCAGTCCGGGGGGAAGCTATGGCTACACCTTC. Residues: CASSPGGSYGYTF.

The chain employs TRBV7-9 and TRBJ2-1, with a weak D call TRBD2 (6 bases). The CDR3 is made up of 15 amino acids. V was cut by 1 base and J by 9 bases, with 16 bases left in between. Germline CDR1 and CDR2: SEHNR and FQNEAQ (reference sequence). The CDR3 DNA reads as TGTGCCAGCAGCTTAGTAGGACGCGGGATGAGTGAGCAGTTCTTC. It encodes CASSLVGRGMSEQFF.

The gene calls are TRBV12-3 or TRBV12-4 and TRBJ2-1; 9 bases are a match to TRBD2. Losses at the gene ends were 6 bases for V and 8 bases for J; bases not matched to a gene: 8. This CDR3 spans 14 amino acids. CDR3 protein: CASSISGSRDEQFF. CDR3 nucleotides: TGTGCCAGCAGCATTAGCGGGAGTAGGGATGAGCAGTTCTTC.

This rearrangement joins TRBV11-2 to TRBJ2-7, with 9 nucleotides matching TRBD1. The germline gives CDR1 SGHAT, CDR2 FQNNGV. The J segment lost 2 bases and the V segment lost 5 bases, leaving 4 bases of the junction unmatched. This CDR3 comprises 14 residues. CDR3 sequence reads: CASSPTGGTYEQYF. CDR3 DNA sequence: TGTGCCAGCAGCCCGACAGGGGGGACCTACGAGCAGTACTTC.

For this clonotype: Its ends do not fully match the called genes, so a read error is possible. This rearrangement joins TRBV9 to TRBJ2-3; D call uncertain. The germline V gene has CDR1 SGDLS and CDR2 YYNGEE. CDR3 size: 14 residues. CDR3 in DNA: TGTGCCAGCAGCGTAGCGGCAGATCCCGATACGCAGGATTTT. Translation: CASSVAADPDTQDF.

Comments on this clonotype: The CDR3 ends on some other residue instead of the conserved phenylalanine or tryptophan, so this is likely a read error. The DNA is left out, because the CDR3 cannot be placed on it with certainty; the CDR3 is given as TCRdb lists it. J is TRBJ2-5 and V is TRBV7-2; TRBD1, the D gene given by the table, was not confirmed from the DNA. The CDR3 length is 12 residues, termini included. Per the germline V gene, CDR1 is SGHTA and CDR2 is FQGNSA. CDR3 protein: CASSVAGGADYG.

Points on this clonotype: The conserved phenylalanine or tryptophan normally closing the CDR3 is absent here, so this likely arose from a read error. No DNA is shown, since the ends of the CDR3 on it are uncertain; the CDR3 is the one TCRdb lists. The chain recombines TRBV7-2 with TRBJ2-3. Germline CDR1 is SGHTA and CDR2 is FQGNSA. The CDR3 numbers 13 amino acids, ends counted. The CDR3 loop is CASSLAGRDTQQY.

A few counts support this clonotype. A read error may produce the germline difference seen at one junction end. V usage is TRBV7-8 and J usage is TRBJ2-5; D uncertain. Per germline, CDR1 SGHVS and CDR2 FQNEAQ. The CDR3 runs 14 residues. CDR3 nucleotide sequence: TGTGCCAGCAGCAGAGGCAGCGAGCAAGAGACGCAGTATTTC. Translation gives CASSRGSEQETQYF.